These 5 T cell receptor beta chains originate from one sample sequenced in a study of CD8+ T cells in alopecia areata (dated by TCRdb to 2017 to 2018). The sample's treatment or condition label is to be understood as: oral pan-JAK inhibitor, 5-10 mg twice daily. The library was made by the immunoSEQ multiplex PCR assay. For TCR sequencing, RNA was extracted from every sample and reverse transcribed into cDNA to serve as template. TCRdb provides this immuneACCESS table in a form limited to in-frame rearrangements. Some clones are lacking; in checked studies, under half of them reflect an unresolved V gene, and why the rest are absent is not known. The sample data list about 260,000 clones, and around three fifths of these were observed just once. Clones ranked in the top ten supply 0.9% to 0.95% of the sample. The input for sequencing was CD4+ T cells sorted from blood, taken around week 54, from a patient treated with tofacitinib. The receptors come from a human donor with alopecia areata.

The chain is built from TRBV6-5 and TRBJ2-5; D ambiguous. The length of the CDR3 is 15 residues. Germline assignment: CDR1 MNHEY and CDR2 SVGAGI. Trimming removed 0 bases at V and 11 bases at J, with 19 bases between. DNA for the CDR3: TGTGCCAGCAGTTACTCGTTTCCTGCCGGGTCAGGACAGTACTTC. Translation: CASSYSFPAGSGQYF.

The gene calls are TRBV29-1 and TRBJ2-7; D possibly corresponds to TRBD1 (6 bases). The CDR3 consists of 13 residues. The V and J ends lost 5 bases and 5 bases respectively, with 16 bases between them. Germline-derived CDR1 and CDR2 are SQVTM and ANQGSEA. CDR3 protein: CSVSAGAFDEQYF. DNA for the CDR3: TGCAGCGTTTCGGCAGGGGCGTTCGACGAGCAGTACTTC.

This sequence joins TRBV4-2 and TRBJ2-7; D unresolved. This CDR3 contains 14 residues. Germline values: CDR1 LGHNA, CDR2 YNFKEQ. Trimming removed 2 bases at V and 2 bases at J, with 10 bases between. This chain's CDR3 is CASSQPSGAYEQYF. CDR3 nucleotides: TGTGCCAGCAGCCAACCTTCCGGCGCCTACGAGCAGTACTTC.

The CDR3 sequence is CAWRPFGDTQYF. CDR3 in DNA: TGTGCCTGGAGGCCCTTCGGAGATACGCAGTATTTT. V usage is TRBV30 and J usage is TRBJ2-3; D is undetermined. This CDR3 region has 12 residues. Germline CDR1 reads GTSNPN; CDR2 reads SVGIG (reference sequence). Trimming removed 3 bases from V and 5 bases from J, with 9 bases in between. Filled out from reference TRBV30 and TRBJ2-3, the complete variable domain reads SQTIHQWPATLVQPVGSPLSLECTVEGTSNPNLYWYRQAAGRGLQLLFYSVGIGQISSEVPQNLSASRPQDRQFILSSKKLLLSDSGFYLCAWRPFGDTQYFGPGTRLTVL.

The rearrangement links TRBV7-2 to TRBJ1-3; TRBD1 matches at 8 bases. V lost 3 bases to trimming and J lost 3 bases; unmatched junction nucleotides: 1. CDR1 and CDR2 (germline): SGHTA, FQGNSA. The CDR3 runs 14 residues. DNA of the CDR3: TGTGCCAGCAGCTTTACAGGGGGTGGAAACACCATATATTTT. Protein sequence: CASSFTGGGNTIYF.